This TCR beta chain was found in a study of T cell changes during pregnancy in multiple sclerosis. V dropped 4 bases and J dropped 6 bases, with 9 bases sitting between them. This CDR3 has 12 amino acids. In germline, CDR1 is SQVTM, CDR2 ANQGSEA. The repertoire was sequenced with immunoSEQ multiplex PCR; TCRdb's copy has only in-frame clones and lacks some. This sample carries approximately 70,000 clones, roughly 90% of them seen once, and the ten largest clones take over 0.7%. Source: peripheral blood, taken in the first trimester of pregnancy. V gene TRBV29-1 combines with J gene TRBJ2-2; D ambiguous. This TCR was recovered from a female donor in good health, enrolled as a control in a pregnancy study. Written as DNA, the CDR3 is TGCAGCGTTGGGGCAGACGCCGGGGAGCTGTTTTTT. It specifies CSVGADAGELFF.